This T cell receptor beta chain was sequenced for a study of somatic mutations in cytotoxic T cells in rheumatoid arthritis. Across the whole study: The authors flow-sorted some V beta antibody-stained T-cell populations at nearly 100% purity, including V beta1+ cells that they sequenced for TCRB.

Sequencing used immunoSEQ multiplex PCR; TCRdb keeps in-frame clones, though not all of them. The data show 3,600 or so clones, with 84% seen just once and 65% to 70% held by the top ten. Germline trimming cut 4 bases from V and 10 bases from J; bases unmatched to any gene: 9. Germline V gene lookup returns CDR1 MDHEN and CDR2 SYDVKM. This CDR3 has 14 amino acids. As for this clone: What it binds is not known.

Findings and caveats of the study: Age-dependent increases in CD8+ clonality occurred in rheumatoid arthritis patients but not in healthy controls.

V gene TRBV28 combines with J gene TRBJ2-1, with 8 nucleotides matching TRBD2. Input material: CD8+ T cells sorted from blood. This clonotype was obtained from a man aged 40-55 years with rheumatoid arthritis. CDR3 DNA: TGTGCCAGCAGTTCAAGCGGGAGAAGATGGGAGCAGTTCTTC. This sequence encodes CASSSSGRRWEQFF.